This T cell receptor beta chain derives from a study of shared clonotypes between healthy human individuals. Naive CD8 cells, CD45RO-negative and positively selected for CCR7, excluded terminally differentiated effector memory CD45RA+ cells. Produced via immunoSEQ multiplex PCR; TCRdb's table is partial and in-frame only. The data hold 2 million to 2.5 million clones, with less than 95% observed a single time. V lost 2 bases to trimming and J lost 1 base, with 21 bases between them. This CDR3 is 19 amino acids long. CDR1 LGHNA and CDR2 YSLEER come from the germline V gene. This clone was detected a few times. Antigen specificity is unknown. Regarding the study as a whole: Collection of samples was limited to blood; tissue repertoires likely differ. Naive CD4 clonotypes were shared across a handful of donors at around 5%. Sequencing depth was a factor that was expected to affect clonotype sharing among donors.

The receptor was derived from a young man in good health. The chain carries TRBV4-3 and TRBJ2-4; D is possibly TRBD2 (6 bases). The sample was naive CD8+ T cells sorted from blood. CDR3 nucleotides: TGCGCCAGCAGCCAAAAACCCCTAAGCTGGAGCGGGGCCAAAAACATTCAGTACTTC. Its translation: CASSQKPLSWSGAKNIQYF.